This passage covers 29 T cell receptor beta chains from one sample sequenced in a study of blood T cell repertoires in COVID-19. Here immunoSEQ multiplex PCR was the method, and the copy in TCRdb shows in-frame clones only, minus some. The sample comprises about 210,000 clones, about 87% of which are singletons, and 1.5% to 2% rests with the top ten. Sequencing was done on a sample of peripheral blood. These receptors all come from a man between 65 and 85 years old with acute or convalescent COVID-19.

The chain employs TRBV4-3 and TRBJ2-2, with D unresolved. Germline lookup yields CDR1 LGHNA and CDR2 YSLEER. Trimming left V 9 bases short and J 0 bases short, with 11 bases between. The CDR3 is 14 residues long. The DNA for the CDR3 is TGCGCCAGTCAGTGGCAGGCGAACACCGGGGAGCTGTTTTTT. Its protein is CASQWQANTGELFF.

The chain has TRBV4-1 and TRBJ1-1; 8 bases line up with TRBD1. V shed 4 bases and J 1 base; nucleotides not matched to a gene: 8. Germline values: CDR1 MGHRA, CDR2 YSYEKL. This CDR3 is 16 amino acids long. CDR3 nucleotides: TGCGCCAGCAGCCTGAAACGGACAGGGCCGAACACTGAAGCTTTCTTT. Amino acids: CASSLKRTGPNTEAFF.

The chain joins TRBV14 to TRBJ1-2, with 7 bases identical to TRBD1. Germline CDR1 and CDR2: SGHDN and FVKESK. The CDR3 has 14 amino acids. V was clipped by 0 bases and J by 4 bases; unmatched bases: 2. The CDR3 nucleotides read TGTGCCAGCAGCCAAGAAAGGGGGCCCTATGGCTACACCTTC. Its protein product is CASSQERGPYGYTF.

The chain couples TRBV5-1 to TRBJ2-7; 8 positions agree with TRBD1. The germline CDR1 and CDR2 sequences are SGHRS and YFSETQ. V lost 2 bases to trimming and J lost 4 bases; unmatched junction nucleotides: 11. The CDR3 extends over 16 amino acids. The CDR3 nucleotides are TGCGCCAGCAGCTTCTCCTCCGGACAGGGAGGTTACGAGCAGTACTTC. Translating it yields CASSFSSGQGGYEQYF.

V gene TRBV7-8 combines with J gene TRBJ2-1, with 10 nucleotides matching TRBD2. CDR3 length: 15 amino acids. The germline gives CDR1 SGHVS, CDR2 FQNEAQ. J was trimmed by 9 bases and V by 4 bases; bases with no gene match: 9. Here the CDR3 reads CASSSNGLAVGEQFF. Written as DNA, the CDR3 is TGTGCCAGCAGCTCGAATGGACTAGCGGTAGGTGAGCAGTTCTTC.

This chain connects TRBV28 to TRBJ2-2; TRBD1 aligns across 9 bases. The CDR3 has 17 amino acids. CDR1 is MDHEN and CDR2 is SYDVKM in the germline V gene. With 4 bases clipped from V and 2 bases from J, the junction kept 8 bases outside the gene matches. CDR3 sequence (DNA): TGTGCCAGCAGTTCCGGGACAGGGAATTTCAACACCGGGGAGCTGTTTTTT. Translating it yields CASSSGTGNFNTGELFF. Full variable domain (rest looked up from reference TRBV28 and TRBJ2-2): DVKVTQSSRYLVKRTGEKVFLECVQDMDHENMFWYRQDPGLGLRLIYFSYDVKMKEKGDIPEGYSVSREKKERFSLILESASTNQTSMYLCASSSGTGNFNTGELFFGEGSRLTVL.

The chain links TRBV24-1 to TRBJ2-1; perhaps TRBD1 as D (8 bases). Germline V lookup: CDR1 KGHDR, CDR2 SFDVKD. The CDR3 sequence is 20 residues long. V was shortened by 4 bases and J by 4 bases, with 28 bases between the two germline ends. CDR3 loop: CATSDPLSTGGGPRYNEQFF. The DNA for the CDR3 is TGTGCCACCAGTGACCCTCTCTCAACAGGGGGAGGGCCTCGGTACAATGAGCAGTTCTTC.

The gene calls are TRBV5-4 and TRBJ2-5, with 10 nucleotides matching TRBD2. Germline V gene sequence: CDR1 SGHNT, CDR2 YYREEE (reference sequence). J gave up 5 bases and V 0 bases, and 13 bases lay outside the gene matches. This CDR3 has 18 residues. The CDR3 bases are TGTGCCAGCAGCTTGGTCCGGCTAGCGGGAGTCCGGCCGGAGACCCAGTACTTC. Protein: CASSLVRLAGVRPETQYF.

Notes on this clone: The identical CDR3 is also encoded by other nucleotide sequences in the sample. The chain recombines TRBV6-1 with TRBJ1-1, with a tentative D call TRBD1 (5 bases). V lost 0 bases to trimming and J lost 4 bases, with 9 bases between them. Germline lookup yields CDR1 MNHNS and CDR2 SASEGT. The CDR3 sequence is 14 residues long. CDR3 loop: CASSEAGVGTEAFF. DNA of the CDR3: TGTGCCAGCAGTGAAGCAGGGGTCGGCACTGAAGCTTTCTTT.

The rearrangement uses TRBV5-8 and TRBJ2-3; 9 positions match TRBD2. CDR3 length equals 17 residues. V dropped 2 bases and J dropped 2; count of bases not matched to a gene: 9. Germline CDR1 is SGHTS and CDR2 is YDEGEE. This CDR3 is CASSFRSSGRVTDTQYF. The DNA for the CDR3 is TGTGCCAGCAGCTTTCGTAGTAGCGGGAGAGTCACAGATACGCAGTATTTT.

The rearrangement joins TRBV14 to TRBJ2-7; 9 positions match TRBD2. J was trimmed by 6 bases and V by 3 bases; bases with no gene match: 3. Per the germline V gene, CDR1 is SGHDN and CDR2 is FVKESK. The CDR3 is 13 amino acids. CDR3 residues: CASSQGLAIEQYF. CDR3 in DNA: TGTGCCAGCAGCCAGGGACTAGCTATCGAGCAGTACTTC.

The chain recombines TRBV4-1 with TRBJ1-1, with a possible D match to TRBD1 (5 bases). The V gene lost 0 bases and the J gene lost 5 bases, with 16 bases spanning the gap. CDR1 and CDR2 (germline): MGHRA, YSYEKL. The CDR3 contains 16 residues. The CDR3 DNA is TGCGCCAGCAGCCAAGATTTTGGGTTTGGGGCGACTGAAGCTTTCTTT. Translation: CASSQDFGFGATEAFF.

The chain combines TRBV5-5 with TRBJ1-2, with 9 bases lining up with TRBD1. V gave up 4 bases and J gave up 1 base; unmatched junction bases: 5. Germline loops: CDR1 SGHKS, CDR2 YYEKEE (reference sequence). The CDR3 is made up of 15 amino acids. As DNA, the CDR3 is TGTGCCAGCAGCCGGATGACAGGGGGTAACTATGGCTACACCTTC. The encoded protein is CASSRMTGGNYGYTF.

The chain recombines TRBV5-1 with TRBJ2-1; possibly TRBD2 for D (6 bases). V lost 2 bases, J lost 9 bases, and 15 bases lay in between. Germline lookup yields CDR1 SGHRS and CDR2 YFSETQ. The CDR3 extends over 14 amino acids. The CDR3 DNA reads TGCGCCAGCAGCTTTCGCACCGGGACTTTTGAGCAGTTCTTC. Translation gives CASSFRTGTFEQFF.

The CDR3, as DNA: TGTGCCAGAGGGACTAGCGGTCTAGGAAATGAGCAGTTCTTC. Its translation: CARGTSGLGNEQFF. The chain carries TRBV2 and TRBJ2-1, with 11 bases that match TRBD2. V lost 9 bases, J lost 7 bases, and 8 bases stayed unmatched. The CDR3 is 14 residues long. Germline V gene lookup returns CDR1 SNHLY and CDR2 FYNNEI.

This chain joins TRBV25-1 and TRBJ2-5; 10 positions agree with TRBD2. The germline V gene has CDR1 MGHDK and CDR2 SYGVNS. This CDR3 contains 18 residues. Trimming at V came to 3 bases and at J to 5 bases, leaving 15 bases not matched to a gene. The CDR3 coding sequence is TGTGCCAGCAGTGATTTGTCACCTAGCGGGAGCTTGGGGGAGACCCAGTACTTC. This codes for CASSDLSPSGSLGETQYF.

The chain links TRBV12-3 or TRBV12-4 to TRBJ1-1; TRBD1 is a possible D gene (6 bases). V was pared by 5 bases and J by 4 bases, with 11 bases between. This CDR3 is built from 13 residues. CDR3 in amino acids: CASSRQVFTEAFF. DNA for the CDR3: TGTGCCAGCAGTCGACAGGTCTTCACTGAAGCTTTCTTT.

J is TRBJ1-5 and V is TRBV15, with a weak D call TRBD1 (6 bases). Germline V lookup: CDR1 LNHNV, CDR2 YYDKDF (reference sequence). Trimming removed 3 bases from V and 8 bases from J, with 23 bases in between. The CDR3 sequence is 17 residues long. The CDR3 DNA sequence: TGTGCCACCAGCAGGGGGGCAAGTGATACAGGGCTGGAGCCCCAGCATTTT. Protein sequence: CATSRGASDTGLEPQHF.

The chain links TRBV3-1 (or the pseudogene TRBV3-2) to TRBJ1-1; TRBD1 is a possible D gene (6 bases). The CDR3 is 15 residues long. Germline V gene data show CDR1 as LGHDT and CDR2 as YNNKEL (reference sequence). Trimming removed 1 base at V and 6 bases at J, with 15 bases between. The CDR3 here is CASSQGGGQASEAFF. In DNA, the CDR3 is TGTGCCAGCAGCCAAGGGGGGGGCCAGGCCTCTGAAGCTTTCTTT.

CDR3 residues: CASWRINTGELFF. The CDR3 region has the DNA TGTGCCAGCTGGAGAATCAACACCGGGGAGCTGTTTTTT. V gene TRBV28 combines with J gene TRBJ2-2; D unclear. Germline assignment: CDR1 MDHEN and CDR2 SYDVKM. V lost 8 bases and J lost 2, with 9 bases in between. The length of the CDR3 is 13 residues.

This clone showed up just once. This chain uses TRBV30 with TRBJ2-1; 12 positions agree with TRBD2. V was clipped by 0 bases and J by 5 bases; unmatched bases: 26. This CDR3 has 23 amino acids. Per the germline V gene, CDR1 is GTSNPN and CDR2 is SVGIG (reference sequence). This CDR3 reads CAWSVFPGASGASGRGGHNEQFF. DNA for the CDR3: TGTGCCTGGAGTGTATTTCCAGGGGCCTCCGGCGCTAGCGGGAGGGGGGGCCACAATGAGCAGTTCTTC.

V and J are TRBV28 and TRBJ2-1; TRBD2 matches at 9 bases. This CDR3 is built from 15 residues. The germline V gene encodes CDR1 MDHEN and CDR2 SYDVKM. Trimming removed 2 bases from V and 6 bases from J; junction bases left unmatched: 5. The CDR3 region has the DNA TGTGCCAGCAGTTTAATGAGACTAGCGGTCAATGAGCAGTTCTTC. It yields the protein CASSLMRLAVNEQFF.

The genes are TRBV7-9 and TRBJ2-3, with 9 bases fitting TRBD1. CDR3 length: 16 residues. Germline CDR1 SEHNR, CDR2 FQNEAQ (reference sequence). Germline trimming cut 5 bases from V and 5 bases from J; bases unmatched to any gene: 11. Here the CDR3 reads CASSPHRDREIDTQYF. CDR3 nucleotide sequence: TGTGCCAGCAGCCCCCACCGGGACAGGGAAATAGATACGCAGTATTTT.

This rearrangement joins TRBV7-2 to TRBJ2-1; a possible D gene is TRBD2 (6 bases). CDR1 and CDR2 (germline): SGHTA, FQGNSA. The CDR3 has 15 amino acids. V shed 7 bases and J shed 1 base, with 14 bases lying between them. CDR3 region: CASIIGGASYNEQFF. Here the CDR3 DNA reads TGTGCCAGCATAATTGGAGGGGCGTCCTACAATGAGCAGTTCTTC.

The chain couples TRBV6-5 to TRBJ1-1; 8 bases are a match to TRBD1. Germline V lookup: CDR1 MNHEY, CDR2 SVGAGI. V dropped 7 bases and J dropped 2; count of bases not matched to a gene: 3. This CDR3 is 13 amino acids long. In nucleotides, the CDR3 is TGTGCCAGCATCAGGGGGCCAAACACTGAAGCTTTCTTT. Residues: CASIRGPNTEAFF.

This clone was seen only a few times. The CDR3 here is CASSSGGAGDNEQFF. DNA for the CDR3: TGTGCCAGCAGTTCCGGGGGAGCGGGAGACAATGAGCAGTTCTTC. This chain uses TRBV28 with TRBJ2-1; 8 nucleotides line up with TRBD2. Trimming cost V 4 bases and J 5 bases; bases outside gene matches: 7. The CDR3 covers 15 residues. Germline V gene lookup returns CDR1 MDHEN and CDR2 SYDVKM. Filled out from reference TRBV28 and TRBJ2-1, the complete variable domain reads DVKVTQSSRYLVKRTGEKVFLECVQDMDHENMFWYRQDPGLGLRLIYFSYDVKMKEKGDIPEGYSVSREKKERFSLILESASTNQTSMYLCASSSGGAGDNEQFFGPGTRLTVL.

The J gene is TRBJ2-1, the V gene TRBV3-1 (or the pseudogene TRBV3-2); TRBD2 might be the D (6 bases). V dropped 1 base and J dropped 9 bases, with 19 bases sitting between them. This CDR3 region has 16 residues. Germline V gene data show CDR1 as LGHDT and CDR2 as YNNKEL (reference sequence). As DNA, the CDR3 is TGTGCCAGCAGCCAAGGGGGCAGCGGGTTTGGAGGTGAGCAGTTCTTC. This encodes CASSQGGSGFGGEQFF.

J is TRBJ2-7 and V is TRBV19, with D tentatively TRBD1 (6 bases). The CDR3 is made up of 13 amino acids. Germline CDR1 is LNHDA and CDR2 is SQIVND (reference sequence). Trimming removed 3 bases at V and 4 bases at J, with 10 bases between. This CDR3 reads CASSIGQGYEQYF. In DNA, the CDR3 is TGTGCCAGTAGTATTGGGCAGGGGTACGAGCAGTACTTC.

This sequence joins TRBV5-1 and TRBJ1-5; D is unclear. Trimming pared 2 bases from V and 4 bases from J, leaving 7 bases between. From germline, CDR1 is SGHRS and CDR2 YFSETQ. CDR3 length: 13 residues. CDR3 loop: CASSFIGNQPQHF. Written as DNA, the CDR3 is TGCGCCAGCAGCTTTATCGGGAATCAGCCCCAGCATTTT.